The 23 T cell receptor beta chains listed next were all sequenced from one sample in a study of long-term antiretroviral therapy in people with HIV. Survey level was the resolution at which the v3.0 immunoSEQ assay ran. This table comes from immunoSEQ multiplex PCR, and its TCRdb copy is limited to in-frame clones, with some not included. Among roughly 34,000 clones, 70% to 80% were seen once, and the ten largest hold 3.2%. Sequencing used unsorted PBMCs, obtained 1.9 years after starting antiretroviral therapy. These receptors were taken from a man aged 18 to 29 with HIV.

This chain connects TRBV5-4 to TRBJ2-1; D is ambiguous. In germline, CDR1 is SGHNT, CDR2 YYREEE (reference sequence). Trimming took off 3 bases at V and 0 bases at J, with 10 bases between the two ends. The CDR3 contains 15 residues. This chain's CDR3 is CASSYGWSSYNEQFF. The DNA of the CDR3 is TGTGCCAGCAGCTACGGTTGGTCCTCCTACAATGAGCAGTTCTTC.

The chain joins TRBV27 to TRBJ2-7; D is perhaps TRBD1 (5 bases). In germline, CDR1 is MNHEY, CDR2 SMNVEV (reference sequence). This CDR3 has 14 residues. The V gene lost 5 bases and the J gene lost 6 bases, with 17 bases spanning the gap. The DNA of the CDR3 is TGTGCCAGCAGTCCCTCTGGCCCTAGGGGCGAGCAGTACGTC. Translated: CASSPSGPRGEQYV.

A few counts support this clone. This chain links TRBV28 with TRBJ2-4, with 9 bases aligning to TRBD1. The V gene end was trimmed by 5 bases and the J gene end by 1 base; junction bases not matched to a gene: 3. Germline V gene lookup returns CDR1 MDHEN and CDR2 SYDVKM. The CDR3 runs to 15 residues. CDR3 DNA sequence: TGTGCCAGCAGTCCCGGACAGGGGGCCAAAAACATTCAGTACTTC. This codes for CASSPGQGAKNIQYF.

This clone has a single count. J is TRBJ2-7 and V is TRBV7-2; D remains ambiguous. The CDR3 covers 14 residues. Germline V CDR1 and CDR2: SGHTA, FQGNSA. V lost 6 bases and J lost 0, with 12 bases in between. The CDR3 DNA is TGTGCCAGCAGTCCACCCGGGTCCTCCTACGAGCAGTACTTC. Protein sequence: CASSPPGSSYEQYF.

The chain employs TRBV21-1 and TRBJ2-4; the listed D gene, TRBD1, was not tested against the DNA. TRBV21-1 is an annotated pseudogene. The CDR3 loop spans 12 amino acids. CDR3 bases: TGTGCCAGCAGCAACAGGCGAAACATTCAGTACTTC. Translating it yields CASSNRRNIQYF.

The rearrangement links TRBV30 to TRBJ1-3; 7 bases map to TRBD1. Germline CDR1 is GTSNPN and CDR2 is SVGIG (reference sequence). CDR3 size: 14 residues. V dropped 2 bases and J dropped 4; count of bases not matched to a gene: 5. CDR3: CAWSRTGEGNTIYF. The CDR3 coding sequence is TGTGCCTGGAGTCGAACAGGGGAAGGAAACACCATATATTTT.

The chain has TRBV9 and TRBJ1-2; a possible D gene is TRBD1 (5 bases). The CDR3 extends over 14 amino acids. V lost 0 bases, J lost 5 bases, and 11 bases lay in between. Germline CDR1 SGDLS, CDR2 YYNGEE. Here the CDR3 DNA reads TGTGCCAGCAGCGTAGAGGTCGGGGGGTATGGCTACACCTTC. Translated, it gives CASSVEVGGYGYTF.

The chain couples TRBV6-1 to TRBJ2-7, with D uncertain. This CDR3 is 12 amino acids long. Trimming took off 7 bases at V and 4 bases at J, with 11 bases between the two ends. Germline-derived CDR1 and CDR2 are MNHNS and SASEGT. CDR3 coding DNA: TGTGCCAGCAATCCAGGCTTTTACGAGCAGTACTTC. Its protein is CASNPGFYEQYF.

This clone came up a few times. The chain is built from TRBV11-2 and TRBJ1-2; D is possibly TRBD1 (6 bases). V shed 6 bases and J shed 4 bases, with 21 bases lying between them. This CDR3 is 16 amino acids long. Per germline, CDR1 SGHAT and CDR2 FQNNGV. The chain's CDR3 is CASRKTGGPLGYGYTF. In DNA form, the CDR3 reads TGTGCCAGCAGAAAAACCGGGGGGCCCTTAGGCTATGGCTACACCTTC.

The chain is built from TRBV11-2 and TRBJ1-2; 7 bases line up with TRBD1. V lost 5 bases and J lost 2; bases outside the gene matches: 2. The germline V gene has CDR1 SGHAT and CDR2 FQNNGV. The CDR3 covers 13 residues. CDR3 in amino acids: CASSRGQNYGYTF. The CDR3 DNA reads TGTGCCAGCAGCCGGGGACAGAACTATGGCTACACCTTC.

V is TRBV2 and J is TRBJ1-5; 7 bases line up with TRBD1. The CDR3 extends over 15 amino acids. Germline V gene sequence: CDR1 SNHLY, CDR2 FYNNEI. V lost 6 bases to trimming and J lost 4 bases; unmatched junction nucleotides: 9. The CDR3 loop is CASSFRGGRNQPQHF. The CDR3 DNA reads TGTGCCAGCAGCTTTAGAGGGGGCCGGAATCAGCCCCAGCATTTT.

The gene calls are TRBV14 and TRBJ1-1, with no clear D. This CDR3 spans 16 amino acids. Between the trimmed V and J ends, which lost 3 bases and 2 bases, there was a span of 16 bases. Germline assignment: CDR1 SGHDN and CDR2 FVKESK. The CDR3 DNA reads TGTGCCAGCAGCCAGGGGTCGGGGTCTCTCAACACTGAAGCTTTCTTT. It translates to CASSQGSGSLNTEAFF.

The CDR3 is CASKTPGLSETQYF. CDR3 nucleotide sequence: TGTGCCAGCAAAACCCCGGGGTTGTCGGAGACCCAGTACTTC. This sequence joins TRBV6-1 and TRBJ2-5; D perhaps matches TRBD2 (5 bases). The V and J ends lost 7 bases and 5 bases respectively, with 17 bases between them. CDR3 length: 14 residues. The V gene's germline CDR1 is MNHNS and CDR2 SASEGT.

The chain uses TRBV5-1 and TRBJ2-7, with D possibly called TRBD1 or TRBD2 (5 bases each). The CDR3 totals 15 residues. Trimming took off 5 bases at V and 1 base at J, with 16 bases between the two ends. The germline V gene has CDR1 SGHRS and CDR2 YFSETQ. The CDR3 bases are TGCGCCAGCAGTCCGAGGGGCGACAGTTCCTACGAGCAGTACTTC. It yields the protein CASSPRGDSSYEQYF.

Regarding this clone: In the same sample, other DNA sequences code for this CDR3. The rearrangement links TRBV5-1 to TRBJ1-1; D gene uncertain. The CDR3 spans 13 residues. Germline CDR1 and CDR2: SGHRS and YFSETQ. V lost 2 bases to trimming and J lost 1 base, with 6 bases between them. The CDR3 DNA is TGCGCCAGCAGCTTAGGAGGGAACACTGAAGCTTTCTTT. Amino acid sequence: CASSLGGNTEAFF.

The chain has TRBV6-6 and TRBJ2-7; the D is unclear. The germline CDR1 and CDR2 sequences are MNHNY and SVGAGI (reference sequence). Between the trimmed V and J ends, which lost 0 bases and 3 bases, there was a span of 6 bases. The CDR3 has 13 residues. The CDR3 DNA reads TGTGCCAGCAGTTACTCGTTAAGCTACGAGCAGTACGTC. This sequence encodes CASSYSLSYEQYV.

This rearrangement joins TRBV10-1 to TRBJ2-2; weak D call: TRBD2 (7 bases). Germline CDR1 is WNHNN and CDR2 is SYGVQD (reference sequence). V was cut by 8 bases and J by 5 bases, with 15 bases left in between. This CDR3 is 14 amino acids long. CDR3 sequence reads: CASGGGSGTGELFF. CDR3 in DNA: TGCGCCAGCGGGGGGGGCAGTGGGACCGGGGAGCTGTTTTTT.

This chain's CDR3 is CASAGASHPAQYF. The CDR3 DNA sequence: TGTGCCAGCGCTGGGGCCAGTCATCCGGCCCAGTACTTC. The gene calls are TRBV7-9 and TRBJ2-5; D is perhaps TRBD1 (5 bases). This CDR3 region has 13 residues. The germline V gene encodes CDR1 SEHNR and CDR2 FQNEAQ (reference sequence). V was pared by 8 bases and J by 9 bases, with 19 bases between.

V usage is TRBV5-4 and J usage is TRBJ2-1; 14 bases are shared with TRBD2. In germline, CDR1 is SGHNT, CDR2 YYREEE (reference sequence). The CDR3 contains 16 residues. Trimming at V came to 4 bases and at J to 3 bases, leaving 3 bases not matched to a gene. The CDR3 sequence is CASSPGTSGGYNEQFF. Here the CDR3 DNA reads TGTGCCAGCAGCCCCGGGACTAGCGGGGGCTACAATGAGCAGTTCTTC.

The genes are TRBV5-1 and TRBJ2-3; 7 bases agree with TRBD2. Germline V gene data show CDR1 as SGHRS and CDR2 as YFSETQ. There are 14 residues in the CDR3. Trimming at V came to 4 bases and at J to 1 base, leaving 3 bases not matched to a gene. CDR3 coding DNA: TGCGCCAGCAGCCAGGCGGGGGGCACAGATACGCAGTATTTT. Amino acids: CASSQAGGTDTQYF.

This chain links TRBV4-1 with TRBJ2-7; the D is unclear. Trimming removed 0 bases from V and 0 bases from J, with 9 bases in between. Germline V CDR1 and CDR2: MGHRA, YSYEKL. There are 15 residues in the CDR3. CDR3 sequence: CASSQDEQSSYEQYV. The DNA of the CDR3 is TGCGCCAGCAGCCAAGACGAACAGAGCTCCTACGAGCAGTACGTC.

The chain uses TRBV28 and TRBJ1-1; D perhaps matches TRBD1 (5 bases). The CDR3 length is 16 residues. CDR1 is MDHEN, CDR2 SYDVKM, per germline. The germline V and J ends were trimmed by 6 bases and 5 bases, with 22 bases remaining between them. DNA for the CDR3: TGTGCCAGCAGCCAAATCCGGGCCACAGCAGGGACTGAAGCTTTCTTT. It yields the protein CASSQIRATAGTEAFF.

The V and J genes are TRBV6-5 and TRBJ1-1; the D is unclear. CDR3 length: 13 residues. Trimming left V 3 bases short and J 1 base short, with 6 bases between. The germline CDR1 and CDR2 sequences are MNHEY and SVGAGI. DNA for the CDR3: TGTGCCAGCAGTTATTGGGAGAACACTGAAGCTTTCTTT. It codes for CASSYWENTEAFF.